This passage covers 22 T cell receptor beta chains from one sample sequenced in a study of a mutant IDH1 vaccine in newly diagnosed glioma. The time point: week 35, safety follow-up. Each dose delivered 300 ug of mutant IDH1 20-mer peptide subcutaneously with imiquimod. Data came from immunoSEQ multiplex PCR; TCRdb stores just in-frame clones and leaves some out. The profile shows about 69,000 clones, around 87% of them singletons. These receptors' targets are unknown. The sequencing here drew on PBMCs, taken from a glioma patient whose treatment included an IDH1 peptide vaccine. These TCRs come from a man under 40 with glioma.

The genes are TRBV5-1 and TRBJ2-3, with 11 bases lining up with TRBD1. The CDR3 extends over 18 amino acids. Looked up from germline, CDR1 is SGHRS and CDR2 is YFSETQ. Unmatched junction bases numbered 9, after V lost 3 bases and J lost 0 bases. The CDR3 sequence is CASSYGQGAHASTDTQYF. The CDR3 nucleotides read TGCGCCAGCAGCTACGGACAGGGGGCGCACGCTAGCACAGATACGCAGTATTTT.

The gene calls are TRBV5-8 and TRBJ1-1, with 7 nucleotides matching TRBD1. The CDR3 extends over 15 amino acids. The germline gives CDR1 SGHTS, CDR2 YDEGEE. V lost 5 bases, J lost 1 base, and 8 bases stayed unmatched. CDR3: CASSATGRSNTEAFF. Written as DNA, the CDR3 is TGTGCCAGCAGTGCGACAGGGAGATCGAACACTGAAGCTTTCTTT.

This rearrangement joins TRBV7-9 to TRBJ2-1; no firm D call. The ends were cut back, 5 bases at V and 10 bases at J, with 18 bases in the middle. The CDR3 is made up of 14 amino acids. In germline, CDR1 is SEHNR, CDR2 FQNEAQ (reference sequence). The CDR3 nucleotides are TGTGCCAGCAGCCAGGACGGAGTGAGCAGGGAGCAGTTCTTC. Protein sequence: CASSQDGVSREQFF.

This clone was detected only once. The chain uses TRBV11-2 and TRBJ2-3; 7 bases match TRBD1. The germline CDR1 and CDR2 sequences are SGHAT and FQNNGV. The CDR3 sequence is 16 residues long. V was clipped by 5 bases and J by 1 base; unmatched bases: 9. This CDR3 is CASSPRQGRGTDTQYF. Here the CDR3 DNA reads TGTGCCAGCAGCCCCCGACAGGGCAGGGGCACAGATACGCAGTATTTT. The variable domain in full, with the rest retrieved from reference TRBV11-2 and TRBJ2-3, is EAGVAQSPRYKIIEKRQSVAFWCNPISGHATLYWYQQILGQGPKLLIQFQNNGVVDDSQLPKDRFSAERLKGVDSTLKIQPAKLEDSAVYLCASSPRQGRGTDTQYFGPGTRLTVL.

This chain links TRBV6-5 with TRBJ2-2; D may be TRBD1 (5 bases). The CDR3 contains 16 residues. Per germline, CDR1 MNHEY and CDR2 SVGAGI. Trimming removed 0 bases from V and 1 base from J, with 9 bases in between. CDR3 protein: CASSYSAGMNTGELFF. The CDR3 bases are TGTGCCAGCAGTTACTCGGCAGGGATGAACACCGGGGAGCTGTTTTTT.

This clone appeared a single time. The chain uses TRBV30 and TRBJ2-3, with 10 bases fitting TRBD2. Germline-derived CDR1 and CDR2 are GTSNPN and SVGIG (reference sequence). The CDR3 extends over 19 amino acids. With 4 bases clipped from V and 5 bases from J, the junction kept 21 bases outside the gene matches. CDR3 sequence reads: CAWNGRGIGLADYQDTQYF. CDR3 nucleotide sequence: TGTGCCTGGAATGGACGCGGGATAGGACTAGCGGACTATCAAGATACGCAGTATTTT.

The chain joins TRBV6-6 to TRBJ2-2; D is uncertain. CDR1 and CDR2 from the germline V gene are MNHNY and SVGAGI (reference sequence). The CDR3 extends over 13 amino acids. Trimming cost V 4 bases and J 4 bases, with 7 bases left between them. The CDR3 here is CASSSVLTGELFF. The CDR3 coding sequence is TGTGCCAGCAGTTCGGTGCTCACCGGGGAGCTGTTTTTT.

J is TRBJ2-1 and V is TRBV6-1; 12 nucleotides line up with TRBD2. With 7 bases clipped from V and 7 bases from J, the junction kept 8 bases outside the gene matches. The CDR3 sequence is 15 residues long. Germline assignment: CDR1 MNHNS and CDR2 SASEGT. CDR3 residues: CASTPLAGGLNEQFF. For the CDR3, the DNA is TGTGCCAGCACCCCTCTAGCGGGAGGGTTAAATGAGCAGTTCTTC.

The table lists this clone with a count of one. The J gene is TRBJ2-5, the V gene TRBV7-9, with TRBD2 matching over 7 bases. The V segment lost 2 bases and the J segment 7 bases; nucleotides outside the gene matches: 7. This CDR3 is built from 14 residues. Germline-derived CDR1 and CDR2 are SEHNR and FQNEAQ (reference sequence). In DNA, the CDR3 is TGTGCCAGCAGCTTACAAGCGGGGTCCGGGACCCAGTACTTC. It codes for CASSLQAGSGTQYF.

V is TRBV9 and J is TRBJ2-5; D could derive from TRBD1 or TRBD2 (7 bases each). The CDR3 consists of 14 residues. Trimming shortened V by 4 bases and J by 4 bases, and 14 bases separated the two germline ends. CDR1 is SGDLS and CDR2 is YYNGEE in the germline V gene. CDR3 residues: CASSPRGRAETQYF. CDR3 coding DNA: TGTGCCAGCAGCCCCAGGGGGAGGGCAGAGACCCAGTACTTC.

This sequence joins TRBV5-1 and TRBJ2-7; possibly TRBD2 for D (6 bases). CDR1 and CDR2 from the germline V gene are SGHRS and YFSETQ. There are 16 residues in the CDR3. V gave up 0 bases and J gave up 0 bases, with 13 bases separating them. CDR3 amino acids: CASSLEYAGSSYEQYF. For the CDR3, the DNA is TGCGCCAGCAGCTTGGAATACGCGGGGAGCTCCTACGAGCAGTACTTC.

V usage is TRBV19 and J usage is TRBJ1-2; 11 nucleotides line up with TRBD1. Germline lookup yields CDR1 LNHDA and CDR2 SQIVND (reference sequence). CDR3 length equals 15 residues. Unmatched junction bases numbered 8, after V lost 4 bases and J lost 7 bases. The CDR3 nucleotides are TGTGCCAGTAGTAATCTTGGACAGGGGGCGCCTGGCTACACCTTC. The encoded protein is CASSNLGQGAPGYTF.

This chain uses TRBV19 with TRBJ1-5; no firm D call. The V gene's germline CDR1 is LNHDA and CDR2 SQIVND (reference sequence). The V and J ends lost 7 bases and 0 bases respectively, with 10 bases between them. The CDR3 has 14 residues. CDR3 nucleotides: TGTGCCAGTATGTCCCTGTCTAGCAATCAGCCCCAGCATTTT. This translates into CASMSLSSNQPQHF.

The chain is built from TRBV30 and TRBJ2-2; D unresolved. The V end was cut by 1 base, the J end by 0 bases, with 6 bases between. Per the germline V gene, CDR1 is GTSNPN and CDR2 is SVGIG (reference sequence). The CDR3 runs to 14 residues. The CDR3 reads CAWSAGTNTGELFF. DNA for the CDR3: TGTGCCTGGAGTGCCGGCACGAACACCGGGGAGCTGTTTTTT.

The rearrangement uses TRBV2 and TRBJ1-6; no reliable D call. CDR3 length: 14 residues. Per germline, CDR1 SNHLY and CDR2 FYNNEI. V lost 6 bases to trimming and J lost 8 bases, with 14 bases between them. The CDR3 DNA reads TGTGCCAGCAGCGCTTCAAGGATTGATTCACCCCTCCACTTT. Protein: CASSASRIDSPLHF.

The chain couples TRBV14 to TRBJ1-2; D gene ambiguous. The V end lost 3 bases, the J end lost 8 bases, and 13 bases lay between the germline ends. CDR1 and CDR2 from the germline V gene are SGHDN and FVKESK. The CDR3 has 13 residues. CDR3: CASSQGTTGGYTF. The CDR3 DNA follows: TGTGCCAGCAGCCAGGGTACAACGGGGGGCTACACCTTC.

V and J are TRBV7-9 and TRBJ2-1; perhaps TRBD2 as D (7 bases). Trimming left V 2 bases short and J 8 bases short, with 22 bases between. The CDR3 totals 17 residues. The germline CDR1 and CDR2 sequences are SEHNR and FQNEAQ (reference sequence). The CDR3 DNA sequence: TGTGCCAGCAGCTTAATACGGGGGGCGACTAGTACCGATGAGCAGTTCTTC. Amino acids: CASSLIRGATSTDEQFF.

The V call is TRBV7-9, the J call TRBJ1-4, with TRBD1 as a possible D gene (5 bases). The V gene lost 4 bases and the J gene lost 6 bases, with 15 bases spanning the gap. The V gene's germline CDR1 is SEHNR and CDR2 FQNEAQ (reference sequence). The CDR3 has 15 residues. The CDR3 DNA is TGTGCCAGCAGCTCGAGGGGAAGCGTGGATGAAAAACTGTTTTTT. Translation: CASSSRGSVDEKLFF.

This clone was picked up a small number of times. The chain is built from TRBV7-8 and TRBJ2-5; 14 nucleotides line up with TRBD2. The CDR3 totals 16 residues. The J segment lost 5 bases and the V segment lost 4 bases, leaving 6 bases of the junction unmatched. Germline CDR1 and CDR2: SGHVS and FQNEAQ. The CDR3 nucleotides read TGTGCCAGCAGCTGGGGACTAGCGGGAGAGGTGGAGACCCAGTACTTC. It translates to CASSWGLAGEVETQYF.

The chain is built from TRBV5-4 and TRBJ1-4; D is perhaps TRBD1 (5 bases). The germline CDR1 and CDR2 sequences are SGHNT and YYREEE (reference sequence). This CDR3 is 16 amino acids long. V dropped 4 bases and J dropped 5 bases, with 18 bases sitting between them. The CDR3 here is CASSRDPSLRNEKLFF. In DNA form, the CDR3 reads TGTGCCAGCAGCCGGGACCCAAGTCTCCGAAATGAAAAACTGTTTTTT.

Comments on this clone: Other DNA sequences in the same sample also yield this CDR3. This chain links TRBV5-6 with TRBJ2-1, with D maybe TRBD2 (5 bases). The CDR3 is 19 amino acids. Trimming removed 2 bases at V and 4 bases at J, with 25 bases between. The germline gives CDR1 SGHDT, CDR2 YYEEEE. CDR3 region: CASSFKNPLSPGGYNEQFF. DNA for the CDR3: TGTGCCAGCAGCTTTAAGAACCCATTATCCCCTGGAGGTTACAATGAGCAGTTCTTC. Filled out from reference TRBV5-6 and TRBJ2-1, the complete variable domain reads DAGVTQSPTHLIKTRGQQVTLRCSPKSGHDTVSWYQQALGQGPQFIFQYYEEEERQRGNFPDRFSGHQFPNYSSELNVNALLLGDSALYLCASSFKNPLSPGGYNEQFFGPGTRLTVL.

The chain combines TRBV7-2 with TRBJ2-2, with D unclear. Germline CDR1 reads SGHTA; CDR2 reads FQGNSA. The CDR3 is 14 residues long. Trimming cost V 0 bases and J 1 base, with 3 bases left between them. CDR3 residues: CASSLAGNTGELFF. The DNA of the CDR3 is TGTGCCAGCAGCTTAGCAGGGAACACCGGGGAGCTGTTTTTT.